The present TCR beta chain was sequenced within a study of cytomegalovirus exposure and HLA in healthy donors. PCR employed 60 Vbeta and 13 Jbeta primers. Produced via immunoSEQ multiplex PCR; TCRdb's table is partial and in-frame only. The sample contains over 150,000 clones, more than 75% of which appear only once. The CDR3 covers 14 residues. The ends lost 8 bases at V and 6 bases at J; junction bases unmatched: 9. CDR1 and CDR2 (germline): MGHDK, SYGVNS. The chain links TRBV25-1 to TRBJ2-2; 7 bases fit TRBD2. Sequenced input: PBMCs. This receptor was obtained from a man under 40 in good health and CMV-seropositive. CDR3 residues: CASSGGSPSGELFF. In nucleotides, the CDR3 is TGTGCCAGCTCGGGAGGCAGTCCGTCCGGGGAGCTGTTTTTT.